This TCR beta chain was sequenced in a study of shared T cell receptors in the human thymus. The protocol was immunoSEQ multiplex PCR, while the TCRdb copy is restricted to in-frame clones and leaves out a portion. The table has more than 300,000 clones, just under 95% seen once; the top ten hold approximately 0.02%. The CDR3 is 16 residues long. The V and J ends lost 0 bases and 9 bases, in that order; junction bases with no gene match: 6. CDR1 and CDR2 (germline): MNHEY, SVGAGI. The sequence was collected from a human donor. Sequencing input: thymocytes. The rearrangement links TRBV6-5 to TRBJ2-1; 12 bases are a match to TRBD2. CDR3 DNA: TGTGCCAGCAGTTACTCGACTAGCGGGAGCCCCGGTGAGCAGTTCTTC. Protein product: CASSYSTSGSPGEQFF.